The next 12 T cell receptor beta chains were all read from a single sample in a study of T cell responses to AZD1222 COVID-19 vaccine. This table comes from immunoSEQ multiplex PCR, and its TCRdb copy is limited to in-frame clones, with some not included. Of roughly 170,000 clones in the sample, around 94% are singletons; the top ten hold under 2%. Sequenced material: peripheral blood, taken 28 days after the second AZD1222 dose. The receptors were gathered from an adult who received the AZD1222 COVID-19 vaccine.

The CDR3 coding sequence is TGTGCCAGCAGTGAAGGAAGGGAGGTGACCCAGTACTTC. The encoded protein is CASSEGREVTQYF. V and J are TRBV6-1 and TRBJ2-5, with a tentative D call TRBD2 (6 bases). Germline CDR1 reads MNHNS; CDR2 reads SASEGT. V lost 1 base and J lost 7, with 10 bases in between. The CDR3 totals 13 residues.

The chain recombines TRBV18 with TRBJ1-2, with D unresolved. The length of the CDR3 is 13 residues. Trimming cost V 3 bases and J 6 bases, with 11 bases left between them. Germline CDR1 and CDR2: KGHSH and LQKENI. DNA of the CDR3: TGTGCCAGCTCACCGCGGGTTAGGGATGGCTACACCTTC. Its protein product is CASSPRVRDGYTF.

The chain employs TRBV4-2 and TRBJ1-2; possibly TRBD1 for D (6 bases). The CDR3 is 16 amino acids. The germline gives CDR1 LGHNA, CDR2 YNFKEQ. V lost 1 base to trimming and J lost 4 bases, with 16 bases between them. The CDR3 reads CASSQGEGGGAYGYTF. CDR3 nucleotides: TGTGCCAGCAGCCAAGGAGAAGGAGGGGGGGCCTATGGCTACACCTTC.

This rearrangement joins TRBV6-5 to TRBJ2-1, with TRBD2 matching over 12 bases. The CDR3 sequence is 15 residues long. Germline CDR1 reads MNHEY; CDR2 reads SVGAGI. Trimming cost V 6 bases and J 3 bases; bases outside gene matches: 3. This CDR3 reads CASSPTSGSYNEQFF. In nucleotides, the CDR3 is TGTGCCAGCAGCCCGACTAGCGGGAGCTACAATGAGCAGTTCTTC.

J is TRBJ2-5 and V is TRBV7-3, with D maybe TRBD2 (6 bases). Germline CDR1 is SGHTA and CDR2 is FQGTGA. This CDR3 comprises 13 residues. V was trimmed by 8 bases and J by 2 bases, leaving 12 bases between them. The CDR3 DNA reads TGTGCCAGCGGGGGAGGCTCACAAGAGACCCAGTACTTC. Protein: CASGGGSQETQYF.

The chain couples TRBV6-4 to TRBJ2-3; 14 positions match TRBD2. V lost 3 bases, J lost 5 bases, and 1 base stayed unmatched. Germline V gene sequence: CDR1 MRHNA, CDR2 SNTAGT. This CDR3 is 15 amino acids long. The CDR3 loop reads CASSEGLAGGDTQYF. The CDR3, as DNA: TGTGCCAGCAGTGAAGGACTAGCGGGAGGAGATACGCAGTATTTT.

CDR3 sequence: CASSQGGAETQYF. CDR3 DNA sequence: TGCGCCAGCAGCCAAGGGGGGGCAGAGACCCAGTACTTC. This sequence joins TRBV4-1 and TRBJ2-5, with D perhaps matching TRBD1 or TRBD2 (6 bases each). This CDR3 spans 13 amino acids. V was pared by 1 base and J by 4 bases, with 7 bases between. CDR1 is MGHRA, CDR2 YSYEKL, per germline.

This clone was detected only once. This sequence joins TRBV20-1 and TRBJ2-3, with 9 bases matching TRBD2. The trim removed 3 bases at V and 2 bases at J, leaving 9 bases unmatched. CDR1 is DFQATT, CDR2 SNEGSKA, per germline (reference sequence). This CDR3 has 16 residues. In DNA, the CDR3 is TGCAGTGCTAGTGCAAAGACTAGCGGATACACAGATACGCAGTATTTT. Its translation is CSASAKTSGYTDTQYF.

The genes are TRBV27 and TRBJ2-5, with 12 bases matching TRBD2. V lost 4 bases, J lost 2 bases, and 17 bases stayed unmatched. The CDR3 has 20 amino acids. Germline CDR1 is MNHEY and CDR2 is SMNVEV (reference sequence). The CDR3 region is CASSSADRGRTSGIQETQYF. DNA for the CDR3: TGTGCCAGCAGTTCAGCCGACAGGGGCAGGACTAGCGGGATTCAAGAGACCCAGTACTTC.

This clone came up once. V usage is TRBV27 and J usage is TRBJ1-4, with D perhaps TRBD1 (5 bases). V was pared by 6 bases and J by 2 bases, with 13 bases between. The CDR3 spans 15 residues. The germline CDR1 and CDR2 sequences are MNHEY and SMNVEV (reference sequence). As DNA, the CDR3 is TGTGCCAGCAGCCGATGGGGGATGACTAATGAAAAACTGTTTTTT. Its protein product is CASSRWGMTNEKLFF.

V gene TRBV19 combines with J gene TRBJ2-2; 12 bases line up with TRBD1. The CDR3 is made up of 15 amino acids. Germline V CDR1 and CDR2: LNHDA, SQIVND (reference sequence). After removal of 7 bases from V and 6 bases from J, the junction contained 6 bases not matched to a gene. The CDR3 loop reads CASIGTGGIPGELFF. The CDR3 bases are TGTGCCAGTATTGGGACAGGGGGCATCCCCGGGGAGCTGTTTTTT. The variable domain in full, completed from reference TRBV19 and TRBJ2-2, reads DGGITQSPKYLFRKEGQNVTLSCEQNLNHDAMYWYRQDPGQGLRLIYYSQIVNDFQKGDIAEGYSVSREKKESFPLTVTSAQKNPTAFYLCASIGTGGIPGELFFGEGSRLTVL.

The chain recombines TRBV5-6 with TRBJ2-7; 10 bases align to TRBD2. The CDR3 extends over 16 amino acids. Germline assignment: CDR1 SGHDT and CDR2 YYEEEE. Trimming cost V 2 bases and J 2 bases; bases outside gene matches: 7. In DNA form, the CDR3 reads TGTGCCAGCAGCTTTGCTAGCGGGGGTCATACCTACGAGCAGTACTTC. It encodes CASSFASGGHTYEQYF.